This T cell receptor beta chain was identified in a study of T cell responses to AZD1222 COVID-19 vaccine. On this clone: Its target is not known.

Assay used: immunoSEQ multiplex PCR; TCRdb lists only in-frame clones, some missing. The profile shows around 110,000 clones, more than 85% of them singletons. Overall study findings and caveats: Donors were mostly white British, more females; clonal diversity possibly underestimated. Recipients of two AZD1222 doses showed rising Spike-specific TCR breadth and depth. No day 14 peak samples; only post-peak repertoires were characterized.

Germline CDR1 is SNHLY and CDR2 is FYNNEI. After removal of 6 bases from V and 11 bases from J, the junction contained 4 bases not matched to a gene. The CDR3 has 11 amino acids. The sequenced sample was peripheral blood, obtained on day 0 of AZD1222 vaccination. The chain combines TRBV2 with TRBJ1-5, with TRBD1 matching 7 bases. The sequence came from an adult in good health. The CDR3 spells CASSLDRTQHF. The CDR3 nucleotides are TGTGCCAGCAGCCTGGACAGGACCCAGCATTTT.